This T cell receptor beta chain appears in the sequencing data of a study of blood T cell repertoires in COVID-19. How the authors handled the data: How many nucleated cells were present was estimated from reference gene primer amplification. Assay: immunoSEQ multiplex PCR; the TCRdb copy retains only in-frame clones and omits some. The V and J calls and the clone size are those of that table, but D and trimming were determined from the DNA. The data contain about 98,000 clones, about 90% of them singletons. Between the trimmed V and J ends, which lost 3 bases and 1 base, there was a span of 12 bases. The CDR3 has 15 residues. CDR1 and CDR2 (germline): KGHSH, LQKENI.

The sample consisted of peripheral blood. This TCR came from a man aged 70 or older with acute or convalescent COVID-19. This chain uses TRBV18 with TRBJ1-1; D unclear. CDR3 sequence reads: CASSPPFGGNTEAFF. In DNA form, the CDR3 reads TGTGCCAGCTCACCCCCTTTTGGAGGGAACACTGAAGCTTTCTTT.